The rows below give T cell receptor beta chains drawn from one sample of a study of cytomegalovirus exposure and HLA in healthy donors. Only in-frame clones appear in the TCRdb table, and some are missing; sequencing was by immunoSEQ multiplex PCR. The table records approximately 170,000 clones, 79% of them present only once. Sequencing was performed on PBMCs. The receptors were sampled from a woman aged 50 to 60 in good health and CMV-seronegative. CDR3s include the opening cysteine and the closing phenylalanine or tryptophan. The D gene is left open where the match is weak. Clone size is stated in some rows and not others, as once, few, many or a class when expanded.

>.|13|.|TRBJ2-7|TRBV27
TGTGCCAGCAGTTTACGGGGATCGGGCGAGCAGTACTTC
CASSLRGSGEQYF
>.|15|.|TRBJ1-2|TRBV2
TGTGCCAGCAGTGAAGATTCCGGGAGTATCTATGGCTACACCTTC
CASSEDSGSIYGYTF
>TRBD2|16|.|TRBJ2-3|TRBV30
TGTGCCTGGAGTGTCGGACTAGCGGGACCCACAGATACGCAGTATTTT
CAWSVGLAGPTDTQYF
>TRBD1|14|.|TRBJ1-1|TRBV28
TGTGCCAGTGACACGACAGGGTCGAGCACTGAAGCTTTCTTT
CASDTTGSSTEAFF
>.|14|.|TRBJ2-7|TRBV5-1
TGCGCCAGCAGCAGTACAGGGGGGGGCTACGAGCAGTACTTC
CASSSTGGGYEQYF
>.|12|.|TRBJ1-5|TRBV28
TGTGCCAGCAAGGGAGGTAGTCAGCCCCAGCATTTT
CASKGGSQPQHF
>.|14|.|TRBJ1-6|TRBV15
TGTGCCACCAGCAGAGATGCTTATAGTTCACCCCTCCACTTT
CATSRDAYSSPLHF
>TRBD1|14|few|TRBJ2-7|TRBV11-2
TGTGCCAGCAGCTTGGGACAGGGGGCCTACGAGCAGTACTTC
CASSLGQGAYEQYF
>TRBD2|15|.|TRBJ2-3|TRBV5-4
TGTGCCAGCAGCCCACTAGCGGGGTCCACAGATACGCAGTATTTT
CASSPLAGSTDTQYF
>TRBD2|15|.|TRBJ2-7|TRBV28
TGTGCCAGCAGTACTAGCGGGAGGGGGATCTACGAGCAGTACTTC
CASSTSGRGIYEQYF
>.|15|.|TRBJ1-3|TRBV6-1
TGTGCCAGCAGTGCTGTTACAGGGTCGGGAAACACCATATATTTT
CASSAVTGSGNTIYF
>.|14|.|TRBJ2-5|TRBV4-3
TGCGCCAGCAGCCAAGATGAGGGTGAAGAGACCCAGTACTTC
CASSQDEGEETQYF
>.|15|.|TRBJ1-3|TRBV14
TGTGCCAGCAGCCAAGGACGTCAGGTTGGAAACACCATATATTTT
CASSQGRQVGNTIYF
>.|17|.|TRBJ2-1|TRBV7-9
TGTGCCAGCAGCCCACAGGGGGGGCGGGGCTCCTACAATGAGCAGTTCTTC
CASSPQGGRGSYNEQFF
>TRBD1|15|.|TRBJ1-1|TRBV6-1
TGTGCCAGCAGTGAATTGGCCAGGGGGCCCGCTGAAGCTTTCTTT
CASSELARGPAEAFF
>TRBD2|15|.|TRBJ2-1|TRBV7-2
TGTGCCAGCAGCTTAAATCCGGGGGGGAACAATGAGCAGTTCTTC
CASSLNPGGNNEQFF
>TRBD2|17|.|TRBJ2-5|TRBV28
TGTGCCAGCAGGGGACTACCGGGACGAAAGTTTTGGGAGACCCAGTACTTC
CASRGLPGRKFWETQYF
>.|16|.|TRBJ1-2|TRBV5-4
TGTGCCAGCAGCCCCGAGGGCCAGTCGAGGGCGGGTGGCTACACCTTC
CASSPEGQSRAGGYTF
>TRBD1|15|.|TRBJ1-5|TRBV18
TGTGCCAGCTCACCTCTTCAGGGGGTGGCTCAGCCCCAGCATTTT
CASSPLQGVAQPQHF
>.|13|.|TRBJ2-2|TRBV11-3
TGTGCCAGCAGCTTACGGAACACCGGGGAGCTGTTTTTT
CASSLRNTGELFF
>.|16|.|TRBJ1-5|TRBV5-5
TGTGCCAGCAGCTCATCAGGGCCTTATAGCAATCAGCCCCAGCATTTT
CASSSSGPYSNQPQHF
>.|15|.|TRBJ1-5|TRBV7-9
TGTGCCAGCAGCTCGCAAGGCTCGGGTAATCAGCCCCAGCATTTT
CASSSQGSGNQPQHF
>.|12|.|TRBJ1-6|TRBV10-2
TGCGCCAGCACGCAGGGTGGTTCACCCCTCCACTTT
CASTQGGSPLHF
>TRBD1|17|.|TRBJ1-3|TRBV5-4
TGTGCCAGCAGCTTGCGACAGGGGAGTCTCTCTGGAAACACCATATATTTT
CASSLRQGSLSGNTIYF
>TRBD1|12|.|TRBJ1-1|TRBV6-1
TGTCCGCGGGACAGGGTAGTCACTGAAGCTTTCTTT
CPRDRVVTEAFF
>TRBD1|14|once|TRBJ2-2|TRBV19
TGTGCCGTTAAACAGGGGGCGAGCACCGGGGAGCTGTTTTTT
CAVKQGASTGELFF
>.|15|few|TRBJ1-5|TRBV9
TGTGCCAGCAGCGCCTCGGGGTTCTACAATCAGCCCCAGCATTTT
CASSASGFYNQPQHF
>.|11|once|TRBJ2-7|TRBV7-9
TGTTCCAGCAGCTTCAATGTCGAGCAGTACTTC
CSSSFNVEQYF
>.|18|.|TRBJ1-2|TRBV5-1
TGCGCCAGCAGCTTGCCTAAACGGCGGGAGTTTCGCGACTATGGCTACACCTTC
CASSLPKRREFRDYGYTF
>TRBD1|18|.|TRBJ2-3|TRBV11-3
TGTGCCAGCAGCGCAGACAGGGGTCCTCTCGGGAGCACAGATACGCAGTATTTT
CASSADRGPLGSTDTQYF
>.|14|.|TRBJ2-7|TRBV28
TGTGCCAGCAGGGACAGAAGACTCTCCTACGAGCAGTACTTC
CASRDRRLSYEQYF
>.|15|.|TRBJ1-3|TRBV6-6
TGTGCCAGCAGTTATGGGGAGGGCTCTGGAAACACCATATATTTT
CASSYGEGSGNTIYF
>.|15|few|TRBJ2-1|TRBV6-4
TGTGCCAGCAGTGACTCATGGACAGACTACAATGAGCAGTTCTTC
CASSDSWTDYNEQFF
>TRBD1|15|.|TRBJ2-5|TRBV5-1
TGCGCCAGCAGCTTGGGGGACAGGGACCAAGAGACCCAGTACTTC
CASSLGDRDQETQYF
>.|13|.|TRBJ1-1|TRBV10-3
TGTGCCATCGGGGCAGGACTGAACACTGAAGCTTTCTTT
CAIGAGLNTEAFF
>.|15|.|TRBJ1-1|TRBV5-1
TGCGCCAGCAGCGTGGGAGCGGGGGTGGGTACTGAAGCTTTCTTT
CASSVGAGVGTEAFF
>TRBD2|15|.|TRBJ2-1|TRBV28
TGTGCCATTACCGGGACTAGCGGGAGTGGTAATGAGCAGTTCTTC
CAITGTSGSGNEQFF
>.|16|.|TRBJ1-3|TRBV27
TGTGCCAGCAGTTTACTGATGACATTCTCTGGAAACACCATATATTTT
CASSLLMTFSGNTIYF
>.|13|.|TRBJ1-1|TRBV14
TGTGCCAGCAGCCAGTTTATGAACACTGAAGCTTTCTTT
CASSQFMNTEAFF
>.|14|.|TRBJ1-5|TRBV7-2
TGTGCCAGCAGTTTAGAGGGCGGGCATCAGCCCCAGCATTTT
CASSLEGGHQPQHF
>TRBD1|15|.|TRBJ2-7|TRBV6-6
TGTGCCAGCAGTTACCCGGGACAGGGGTCGTACGAGCAGTACTTC
CASSYPGQGSYEQYF
>.|15|.|TRBJ1-2|TRBV28
TGTGCCAGCAACTCTCAACAAGGGGTACTATGGGGCTACACCTTC
CASNSQQGVLWGYTF
>.|15|.|TRBJ1-1|TRBV10-1
TGCGCCAGCAGTGAGTCTGGGAGCGGGAACACTGAAGCTTTCTTT
CASSESGSGNTEAFF
>TRBD1|14|.|TRBJ1-2|TRBV25-1
TGTGCCAGCAGTGGACCCGGACAGGCCGTTGGGGACACCTTC
CASSGPGQAVGDTF
>TRBD1|15|.|TRBJ1-2|TRBV28
TGTGCCAGCAGTTCGCATCCGGGACAGGACTATGGCTACACCTTC
CASSSHPGQDYGYTF
>.|11|.|TRBJ1-5|TRBV30
TGTGCCTGGGGCCTTAATCAGCCCCAGCATTTT
CAWGLNQPQHF
>TRBD1|16|.|TRBJ1-4|TRBV2
TGTGCCAGCAGGAAAACCGGGACAGGGGTTGACGAAAAACTGTTTTTT
CASRKTGTGVDEKLFF
>.|16|.|TRBJ2-7|TRBV7-9
TGTTCCAGCAGCCGCCTCCTTAGGACAGATACCTACGAGCAGTACTTC
CSSSRLLRTDTYEQYF
>.|17|.|TRBJ1-5|TRBV7-8
TGTGCCAGCAGCTTAGCACAGGGTACCTATAGCAATCAGCCCCAGCATTTT
CASSLAQGTYSNQPQHF
>TRBD1|15|.|TRBJ1-4|TRBV5-6
TGTGCCAGCAGCTTGGGATACAGGGGGATAGAAAAACTGTTTTTT
CASSLGYRGIEKLFF
>TRBD1|18|.|TRBJ1-1|TRBV2
TGTGCCAGCAGTCAAACGAGGGCAGGCAGGGGGTCCACCACGCAAGCTTTCTTT
CASSQTRAGRGSTTQAFF
>.|13|.|TRBJ1-1|TRBV7-2
TGTGCCAGCAGCTCACAGGGAAACACTGAAGCTTTCTTT
CASSSQGNTEAFF
>TRBD2|15|.|TRBJ2-1|TRBV5-8
TGTGCCAGCAGCTTGGGAGGAGCGGGGGCCTCGGGGCAGTTCTTC
CASSLGGAGASGQFF